The 32 T cell receptor beta chains below come from one sample, sequenced in a study of blood T cell repertoires in COVID-19. Assay: immunoSEQ multiplex PCR; the TCRdb copy retains only in-frame clones and omits some. The sample yields about 98,000 clones, about 89% seen once. The sample consisted of peripheral blood. The source is a man aged 50-60 years with acute or convalescent COVID-19.

CDR3 protein: CASSFSRVGYEQYF. The CDR3 region has the DNA TGCGCCAGCAGTTTCTCCAGGGTAGGATACGAGCAGTACTTC. The V call is TRBV10-2, the J call TRBJ2-7; the D gene is possibly TRBD1 (5 bases). The ends were cut back, 5 bases at V and 4 bases at J, with 15 bases in the middle. Germline V gene lookup returns CDR1 WSHSY and CDR2 SAAADI. The CDR3 sequence is 14 residues long.

The genes are TRBV6-5 and TRBJ1-2; weak D call: TRBD1 (5 bases). The CDR3 is 15 residues long. V was cut by 2 bases and J by 8 bases, with 18 bases left in between. In germline, CDR1 is MNHEY, CDR2 SVGAGI. As DNA, the CDR3 is TGTGCCAGCAGTTACGCCGGCAGGGTTCAGTCCGGCTACACCTTC. Its protein is CASSYAGRVQSGYTF.

This rearrangement joins TRBV12-5 to TRBJ2-5; 10 nucleotides align to TRBD1. The V and J ends lost 5 bases and 5 bases, in that order; junction bases with no gene match: 8. The germline CDR1 and CDR2 sequences are LGHNT and FRNRAP. This CDR3 has 15 residues. The chain's CDR3 is CASGNGTGVEETQYF. CDR3 DNA: TGTGCTAGTGGTAACGGGACAGGGGTTGAGGAGACCCAGTACTTC.

CDR3 protein: CASSQDRRARETQYF. CDR3 DNA: TGTGCCAGCAGCCAAGATAGGCGGGCGCGGGAGACCCAGTACTTC. The chain employs TRBV4-2 and TRBJ2-5, with D possibly TRBD2 on 5 matching bases. Per germline, CDR1 LGHNA and CDR2 YNFKEQ. Trimming cost V 0 bases and J 5 bases, with 13 bases left between them. The CDR3 sequence is 15 residues long.

The J gene is TRBJ2-7, the V gene TRBV12-3 or TRBV12-4; D is unclear. The CDR3 is 13 residues long. With 3 bases removed from V and 3 bases from J, the gap between germline ends came to 9 bases. In nucleotides, the CDR3 is TGTGCCAGCAGTTTCGGTCCCGACTACGAGCAGTACTTC. This encodes CASSFGPDYEQYF.

The rearrangement links TRBV19 to TRBJ2-3; D is unresolved. The ends were cut back, 7 bases at V and 0 bases at J, with 5 bases in the middle. Germline V gene sequence: CDR1 LNHDA, CDR2 SQIVND (reference sequence). The CDR3 is 12 residues long. This CDR3 is CASIGSTDTQYF. The CDR3, as DNA: TGTGCCAGTATCGGGAGCACAGATACGCAGTATTTT.

The J gene is TRBJ1-2, the V gene TRBV3-1 (or the pseudogene TRBV3-2), with a possible D match to TRBD1 (6 bases). The CDR3 length is 15 residues. Germline lookup yields CDR1 LGHDT and CDR2 YNNKEL (reference sequence). Trimming shortened V by 6 bases and J by 2 bases, and 16 bases separated the two germline ends. In DNA, the CDR3 is TGTGCCAGCAGGGGCAGGGGCGCAAACAACTATGGCTACACCTTC. Its protein product is CASRGRGANNYGYTF.

J is TRBJ1-5 and V is TRBV4-1, with 8 bases identical to TRBD1. The CDR3 is 16 residues long. V was pared by 2 bases and J by 3 bases, with 6 bases of the junction left unmatched. CDR1 is MGHRA and CDR2 is YSYEKL in the germline V gene. This chain's CDR3 is CASSQLDRASNQPQHF. The CDR3 nucleotides are TGCGCCAGCAGCCAACTGGACAGGGCCTCCAATCAGCCCCAGCATTTT.

The chain uses TRBV6-5 and TRBJ1-1; the D gene is possibly TRBD1 (5 bases). The CDR3 is 15 amino acids. The V end was cut by 5 bases, the J end by 0 bases, with 13 bases between. CDR1 and CDR2 (germline): MNHEY, SVGAGI. CDR3 nucleotides: TGTGCCAGCAGTCCGCAGACAGCTATGAACACTGAAGCTTTCTTT. Amino acid sequence: CASSPQTAMNTEAFF.

The chain recombines TRBV10-3 with TRBJ1-1; D ambiguous. Germline-derived CDR1 and CDR2 are ENHRY and SYGVKD. The CDR3 length is 12 residues. Trimming pared 8 bases from V and 7 bases from J, leaving 14 bases between. DNA for the CDR3: TGTGCCATCTGGACCGGAGGATTTGAAGCTTTCTTT. As protein: CAIWTGGFEAFF.

The V and J genes are TRBV10-3 and TRBJ1-2; 11 bases are a match to TRBD1. CDR3 length: 14 amino acids. V gave up 7 bases and J gave up 8 bases; unmatched junction bases: 9. Germline assignment: CDR1 ENHRY and CDR2 SYGVKD. CDR3 residues: CAIKGTGGLEGYTF. The CDR3 DNA sequence: TGTGCCATCAAGGGGACAGGGGGATTAGAGGGCTACACCTTC.

This clone was observed a handful of times. V gene TRBV18 combines with J gene TRBJ1-5; 9 nucleotides match TRBD1. Germline V gene data show CDR1 as KGHSH and CDR2 as LQKENI. There are 16 residues in the CDR3. V lost 6 bases, J lost 4 bases, and 10 bases stayed unmatched. CDR3 sequence reads: CASSYAGQGPNQPQHF. CDR3 coding DNA: TGTGCCAGCTCGTATGCGGGACAGGGACCTAATCAGCCCCAGCATTTT.

This sequence joins TRBV28 and TRBJ2-3; 7 bases align to TRBD2. CDR3 length: 19 residues. In germline, CDR1 is MDHEN, CDR2 SYDVKM. Trimming took 9 bases from V and 0 from J; bases not matched to a gene: 21. CDR3 nucleotides: TGTGCCAGTCACGCCGGGACCCTGGGGGGGGTGGAAAGCACAGATACGCAGTATTTT. Translation gives CASHAGTLGGVESTDTQYF.

The rearrangement uses TRBV7-9 and TRBJ2-1, with unresolved D. CDR3 length: 14 residues. With 2 bases removed from V and 5 bases from J, the gap between germline ends came to 10 bases. In germline, CDR1 is SEHNR, CDR2 FQNEAQ (reference sequence). The CDR3 region is CASSLLQANNEQFF. CDR3 DNA: TGTGCCAGCAGCTTACTGCAGGCTAACAATGAGCAGTTCTTC.

DNA for the CDR3: TGCGCCAGCGAGCCTGGGGGCCTGGCAGATACGCAGTATTTT. This encodes CASEPGGLADTQYF. The chain is built from TRBV5-1 and TRBJ2-3; D might be TRBD1 (6 bases). V was trimmed by 7 bases and J by 4 bases, leaving 16 bases between them. CDR1 is SGHRS, CDR2 YFSETQ, per germline. The CDR3 runs to 14 residues.

The V gene is TRBV29-1, the J gene TRBJ1-2; maybe TRBD1 (6 bases). V was cut by 4 bases and J by 3 bases, with 12 bases left in between. Germline V gene data show CDR1 as SQVTM and CDR2 as ANQGSEA. The CDR3 runs to 13 residues. The CDR3 DNA reads as TGCAGCGTTGGAACAGGGCAGTACTATGGCTACACCTTC. Protein: CSVGTGQYYGYTF.

The chain combines TRBV5-4 with TRBJ2-1; 11 bases agree with TRBD2. V lost 4 bases and J lost 7; bases outside the gene matches: 16. Looked up from germline, CDR1 is SGHNT and CDR2 is YYREEE (reference sequence). CDR3 length: 18 residues. The CDR3 here is CASSALTGTSGLGNEQFF. The CDR3 coding sequence is TGTGCCAGCAGCGCCCTTACCGGGACTAGCGGTCTTGGGAATGAGCAGTTCTTC.

The V and J genes are TRBV7-9 and TRBJ2-3; D ambiguous. The germline CDR1 and CDR2 sequences are SEHNR and FQNEAQ (reference sequence). This CDR3 has 14 residues. V was clipped by 5 bases and J by 6 bases, with 15 bases between them. CDR3 sequence reads: CASSARLRGDTQYF. DNA for the CDR3: TGTGCCAGCAGCGCTAGGTTGAGAGGTGATACGCAGTATTTT.

This clone was observed a few times. This rearrangement joins TRBV19 to TRBJ1-2; a weak D match, TRBD1 (6 bases). The CDR3 is 14 amino acids. Trimming removed 6 bases from V and 8 bases from J, with 19 bases in between. In germline, CDR1 is LNHDA, CDR2 SQIVND (reference sequence). The CDR3 bases are TGTGCCAGTAGAACCGAAGACAGGCATAGGGGCTACACCTTC. Translating gives CASRTEDRHRGYTF.

The chain links TRBV2 to TRBJ1-2; perhaps TRBD1 as D (5 bases). The CDR3 has 14 residues. The germline V gene has CDR1 SNHLY and CDR2 FYNNEI. Trimming removed 7 bases at V and 4 bases at J, with 16 bases between. DNA for the CDR3: TGTGCCAGCATGCGGGGGGAGACAAGCTATGGCTACACCTTC. Residues: CASMRGETSYGYTF.

The genes are TRBV4-1 and TRBJ2-7; maybe TRBD1 (6 bases). Per germline, CDR1 MGHRA and CDR2 YSYEKL. CDR3 length: 13 residues. Trimming cost V 5 bases and J 2 bases, with 10 bases left between them. The CDR3 loop reads CASSRGSTYEQYF. DNA for the CDR3: TGCGCCAGCAGCAGGGGGAGCACCTACGAGCAGTACTTC.

This rearrangement joins TRBV11-2 to TRBJ2-1, with a tentative D call TRBD2 (5 bases). The CDR3 spans 15 residues. The V gene's germline CDR1 is SGHAT and CDR2 FQNNGV. V was trimmed by 5 bases and J by 8 bases, leaving 19 bases between them. The CDR3 sequence is CASSRVPGITDEQFF. DNA for the CDR3: TGTGCCAGCAGCCGAGTGCCGGGGATTACTGATGAGCAGTTCTTC.

The chain links TRBV6-5 to TRBJ2-3, with 9 bases fitting TRBD1. J lost 5 bases, V lost 6 bases, and 9 bases had no gene match. This CDR3 is built from 15 residues. From germline, CDR1 is MNHEY and CDR2 SVGAGI. This chain's CDR3 is CASRTNRGRRDTQYF. CDR3 nucleotide sequence: TGTGCCAGCAGGACCAACAGGGGGCGGAGAGATACGCAGTATTTT.

The count of this clone is one. V and J are TRBV6-5 and TRBJ1-1; D is undetermined. Germline V gene data show CDR1 as MNHEY and CDR2 as SVGAGI. V was pared by 7 bases and J by 1 base, with 7 bases between. CDR3 size: 12 residues. CDR3 protein: CASTNGNTEAFF. DNA of the CDR3: TGTGCCAGCACAAACGGGAACACTGAAGCTTTCTTT.

This sequence joins TRBV27 and TRBJ2-2, with D perhaps matching TRBD1 (7 bases). V was clipped by 3 bases and J by 7 bases, with 15 bases between them. The CDR3 sequence is 15 residues long. Germline V gene lookup returns CDR1 MNHEY and CDR2 SMNVEV (reference sequence). The CDR3 DNA reads TGTGCCAGCAGTTTTCGTAGCAGGGGGGTCGGGGAGCTGTTTTTT. As protein: CASSFRSRGVGELFF.

The chain combines TRBV3-1 (or the pseudogene TRBV3-2) with TRBJ2-1; D possibly corresponds to TRBD2 (6 bases). This CDR3 region has 16 residues. The germline CDR1 and CDR2 sequences are LGHDT and YNNKEL (reference sequence). Trimming pared 4 bases from V and 6 bases from J, leaving 19 bases between. The CDR3 loop reads CASSPVETRFRNEQFF. The CDR3 coding sequence is TGTGCCAGCAGCCCGGTTGAGACTAGGTTCCGCAATGAGCAGTTCTTC.

The chain recombines TRBV4-1 with TRBJ1-5; 7 positions match TRBD1. V was pared by 3 bases and J by 0 bases, with 5 bases of the junction left unmatched. The CDR3 has 16 residues. Germline CDR1 reads MGHRA; CDR2 reads YSYEKL. In nucleotides, the CDR3 is TGCGCCAGCAGCCATGGGACAGTCAATAGCAATCAGCCCCAGCATTTT. Encoded protein: CASSHGTVNSNQPQHF.

V gene TRBV20-1 combines with J gene TRBJ2-3, with 10 bases that match TRBD2. Germline V gives CDR1 DFQATT, CDR2 SNEGSKA (reference sequence). The CDR3 loop spans 10 amino acids. The junction had 3 bases not matched to a gene; V was cut back by 7 bases and J by 11 bases. The CDR3 nucleotides are TGCAGTGTGGCTAGCGGGGGGCAGTATTTT. Translation: CSVASGGQYF.

J is TRBJ2-7 and V is TRBV7-9; 9 nucleotides align to TRBD1. Germline V lookup: CDR1 SEHNR, CDR2 FQNEAQ (reference sequence). The CDR3 contains 18 residues. V lost 1 base, J lost 5 bases, and 15 bases stayed unmatched. CDR3 amino acids: CASSLDRTGGTGRDEQYF. Here the CDR3 DNA reads TGTGCCAGCAGCTTAGATCGTACAGGTGGGACAGGGCGCGACGAGCAGTACTTC. Supplemented by reference TRBV7-9 and TRBJ2-7, the full variable domain reads DTGVSQNPRHKITKRGQNVTFRCDPISEHNRLYWYRQTLGQGPEFLTYFQNEAQLEKSRLLSDRFSAERPKGSFSTLEIQRTEQGDSAMYLCASSLDRTGGTGRDEQYFGPGTRLTVT.

V usage is TRBV3-1 (or the pseudogene TRBV3-2) and J usage is TRBJ1-5, with TRBD1 matching over 7 bases. V gave up 7 bases and J gave up 5 bases; unmatched junction bases: 11. Per germline, CDR1 LGHDT and CDR2 YNNKEL (reference sequence). This CDR3 is built from 15 residues. Here the CDR3 DNA reads TGTGCCAGCATTCCAGGGGGGACGTTCCATCAGCCCCAGCATTTT. Its translation: CASIPGGTFHQPQHF.

The chain recombines TRBV5-1 with TRBJ1-3, with D unresolved. V gave up 0 bases and J gave up 0 bases, with 7 bases separating them. The CDR3 has 15 residues. Germline assignment: CDR1 SGHRS and CDR2 YFSETQ. The CDR3 spells CASSLDGNSGNTIYF. In DNA form, the CDR3 reads TGCGCCAGCAGCTTGGACGGGAACTCTGGAAACACCATATATTTT.

The chain uses TRBV7-9 and TRBJ2-2, with 7 bases identical to TRBD2. This CDR3 has 17 residues. Germline CDR1 reads SEHNR; CDR2 reads FQNEAQ (reference sequence). Losses at the gene ends were 2 bases for V and 4 bases for J; bases not matched to a gene: 10. The CDR3 sequence is CASSLYQGGLSTGELFF. CDR3 DNA: TGTGCCAGCAGCTTATACCAGGGAGGGTTGAGCACCGGGGAGCTGTTTTTT. The whole variable domain, remainder taken from reference TRBV7-9 and TRBJ2-2, is DTGVSQNPRHKITKRGQNVTFRCDPISEHNRLYWYRQTLGQGPEFLTYFQNEAQLEKSRLLSDRFSAERPKGSFSTLEIQRTEQGDSAMYLCASSLYQGGLSTGELFFGEGSRLTVL.